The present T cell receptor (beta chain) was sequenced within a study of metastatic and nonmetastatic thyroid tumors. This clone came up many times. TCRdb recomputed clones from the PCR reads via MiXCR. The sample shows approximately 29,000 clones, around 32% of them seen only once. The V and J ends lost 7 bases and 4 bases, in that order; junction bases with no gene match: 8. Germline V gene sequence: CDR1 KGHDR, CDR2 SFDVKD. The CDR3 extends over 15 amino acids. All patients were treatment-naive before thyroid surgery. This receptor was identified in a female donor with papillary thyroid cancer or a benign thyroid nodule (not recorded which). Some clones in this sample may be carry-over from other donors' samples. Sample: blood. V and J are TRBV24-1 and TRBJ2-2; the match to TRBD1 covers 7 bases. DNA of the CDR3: TGTGCCACCAGACCCAAGACAGGGAGCACCGGGGAGCTGTTTTTT. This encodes CATRPKTGSTGELFF.